A selection of T cell receptor beta chains follows, all from one sample in a study of beta chain features in type 1 diabetes. Generated by immunoSEQ multiplex PCR, the TCRdb table keeps only in-frame clones and is missing some. The sample has 330,000 or so clones, 11% to 15% seen once. The material sequenced was central memory CD4+ T cells from blood. These receptors were taken from a man aged 30 to 39 in good health. The conserved cysteine and the conserved F or W are not part of the CDR3 here.

j_gene | v_gene | CDR3aa
TRBJ1-5 | TRBV18 | ASSPASNQPQH
TRBJ1-1 | TRBV7-2 | ASSSKVYSTEAF
TRBJ2-7 | TRBV6-5 | ASAPRGPLDYEQY
TRBJ2-1 | TRBV7-2 | ASSLAAGGMNEQF
TRBJ2-3 | TRBV5-1 | ASSLATTGTDTQY
TRBJ1-5 | TRBV4-1 | ASSRGWDQPQH
TRBJ1-1 | TRBV5-1 | ASSTGATMNTEAF
TRBJ2-7 | TRBV11-2 | ASSLSWEQY
TRBJ2-7 | TRBV7-8 | ASSLNVLDEQY
TRBJ2-3 | TRBV11-2 | ASSRRGDGTDTQY
TRBJ1-2 | TRBV4-1 | AGSLTQNYGYT
TRBJ2-5 | TRBV30 | ACFASYQETQY
TRBJ2-1 | TRBV9 | ASSSALRGGTNEQF
TRBJ2-1 | TRBV6-1 | ASRGQDWEQF
TRBJ2-2 | TRBV7-2 | ASSLDYSGGELF
TRBJ2-7 | TRBV18 | ASSREGTGPEQY
TRBJ2-5 | TRBV10-3 | AIRRDSLQETQY
TRBJ1-2 | TRBV7-8 | ASSRGTGGQVYGYT
TRBJ2-3 | TRBV5-1 | ASSLRLAGASDTQY
TRBJ2-3 | TRBV27 | ASSPRGSTDTQY
TRBJ1-4 | TRBV10-3 | ATRQGSNEKLF
TRBJ2-3 | TRBV5-6 | ASRGTSGYTDTQY
TRBJ2-1 | TRBV5-4 | ASSRTSGRWGYNEQF
TRBJ2-7 | TRBV6-5 | ASRYKVLPYEQY
TRBJ2-6 | TRBV4-2 | ASSQGTAGANVLT
TRBJ1-5 | TRBV5-1 | ASSLGPTGGNQPQH
TRBJ2-5 | TRBV6-5 | ASSPRQEETQY
TRBJ1-5 | TRBV7-2 | ASSFGLAGTGPQH
TRBJ1-1 | TRBV12-5 | ASGLVLGNSEAF
TRBJ1-1 | TRBV29-1 | SGGHSNTEAF
TRBJ2-3 | TRBV10-3 | AISREIAGNSDTQY
TRBJ1-5 | TRBV19 | ASSATGAGQPQH
TRBJ1-4 | TRBV6-1 | ASSVSDKHEKLF
TRBJ1-1 | TRBV2 | ASTQGENTEAF
TRBJ1-4 | TRBV19 | ASSSRTVGDEKLF
TRBJ2-7 | TRBV9 | ASSVRPGWYEQY
TRBJ1-5 | TRBV7-9 | ASSLDSGGNQPQH